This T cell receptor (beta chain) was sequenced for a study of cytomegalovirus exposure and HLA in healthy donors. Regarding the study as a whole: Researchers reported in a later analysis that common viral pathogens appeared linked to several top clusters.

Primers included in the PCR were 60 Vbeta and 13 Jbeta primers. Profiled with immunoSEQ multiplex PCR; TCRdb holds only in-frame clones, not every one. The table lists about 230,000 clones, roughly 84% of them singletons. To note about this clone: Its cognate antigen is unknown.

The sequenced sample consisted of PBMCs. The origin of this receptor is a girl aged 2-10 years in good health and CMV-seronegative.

In nucleotides, the CDR3 is TGTGCCAGTAGCAACTCAGGACAGGGGGCATTTGAGCAGTACTTC. Translating it yields CASSNSGQGAFEQYF. The chain is built from TRBV19 and TRBJ2-7, with 11 positions matching TRBD1. The ends lost 6 bases at V and 7 bases at J; junction bases unmatched: 11. CDR1 is LNHDA, CDR2 SQIVND, per germline (reference sequence). The CDR3 contains 15 residues.